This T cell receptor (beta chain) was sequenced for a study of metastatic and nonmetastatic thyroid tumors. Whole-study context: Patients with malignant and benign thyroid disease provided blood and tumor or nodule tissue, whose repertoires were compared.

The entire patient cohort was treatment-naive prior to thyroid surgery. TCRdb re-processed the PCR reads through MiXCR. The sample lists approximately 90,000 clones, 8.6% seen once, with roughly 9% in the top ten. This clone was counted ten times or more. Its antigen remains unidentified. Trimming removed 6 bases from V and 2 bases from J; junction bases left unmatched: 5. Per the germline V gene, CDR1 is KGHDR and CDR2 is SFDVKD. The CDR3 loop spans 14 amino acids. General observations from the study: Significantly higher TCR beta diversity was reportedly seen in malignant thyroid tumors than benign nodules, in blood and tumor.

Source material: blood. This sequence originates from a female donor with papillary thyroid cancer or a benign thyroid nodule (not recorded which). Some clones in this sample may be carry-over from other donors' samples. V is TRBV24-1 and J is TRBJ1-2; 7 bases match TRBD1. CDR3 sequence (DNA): TGTGCCACCAGTAACCGACAGGGAAACTATGGCTACACCTTC. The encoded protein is CATSNRQGNYGYTF.